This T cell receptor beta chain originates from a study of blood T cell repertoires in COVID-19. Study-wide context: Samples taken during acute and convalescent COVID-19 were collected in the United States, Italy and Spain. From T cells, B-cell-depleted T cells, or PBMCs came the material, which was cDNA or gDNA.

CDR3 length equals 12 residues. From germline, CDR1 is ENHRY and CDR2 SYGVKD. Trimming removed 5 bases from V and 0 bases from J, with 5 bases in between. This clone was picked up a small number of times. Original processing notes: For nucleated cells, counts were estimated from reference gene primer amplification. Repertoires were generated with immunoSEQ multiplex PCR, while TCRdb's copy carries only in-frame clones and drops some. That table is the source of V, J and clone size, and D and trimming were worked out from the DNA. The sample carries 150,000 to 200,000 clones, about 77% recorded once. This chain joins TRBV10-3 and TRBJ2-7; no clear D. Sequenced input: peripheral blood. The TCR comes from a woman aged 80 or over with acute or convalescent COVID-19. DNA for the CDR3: TGTGCCATCAGTTATAGCTCCTACGAGCAGTACTTC. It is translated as CAISYSSYEQYF.